Each of the 23 T cell receptor beta chains below was sequenced from the same sample in a study of monozygotic twins with inflammatory bowel disease. After re-calling the 5' RACE reads, TCRdb lists one entry per CDR3 protein, DNA absent. The sample holds over 130,000 distinct CDR3 sequences. The sample consisted of blood. These receptors were obtained from a human donor with ulcerative colitis or Crohn's disease, or a healthy co-twin of an affected twin (not recorded which).

V gene TRBV7-2 combines with J gene TRBJ2-7; the D call from TCRdb, TRBD2, cannot be confirmed without DNA. This CDR3 contains 16 residues. Germline V gene data show CDR1 as SGHTA and CDR2 as FQGNSA. The CDR3 sequence is CASSEGLAGASYEQYF.

This sequence joins TRBV5-1 and TRBJ2-6; TCRdb calls TRBD2, which cannot be checked without DNA. CDR1 is SGHRS and CDR2 is YFSETQ in the germline V gene. This CDR3 region has 17 residues. The CDR3 region is CASSFGPSTSGANVLTF.

The chain combines TRBV7-2 with TRBJ2-3; TCRdb indicates TRBD2, and absent DNA this call remains unverified. The germline V gene encodes CDR1 SGHTA and CDR2 FQGNSA. This CDR3 comprises 16 residues. CDR3 region: CASRGGGVSGADTQYF.

The chain links TRBV7-9 to TRBJ2-7; the D call from TCRdb, TRBD1, cannot be confirmed without DNA. The CDR3 has 15 residues. Germline CDR1 reads SEHNR; CDR2 reads FQNEAQ (reference sequence). The CDR3 sequence is CASSLAGTGKYEQYF.

This rearrangement joins TRBV5-1 to TRBJ2-7; TCRdb proposes TRBD1, but this gene call is untestable without DNA. CDR3 length equals 16 residues. Per the germline V gene, CDR1 is SGHRS and CDR2 is YFSETQ. The CDR3 reads CASSLATGTGSYEQYF.

The rearrangement links TRBV6-5 to TRBJ2-1; TCRdb names TRBD2, which stays unverified in the absence of DNA. CDR3 length equals 15 residues. In germline, CDR1 is MNHEY, CDR2 SVGAGI. CDR3 protein: CASSSSGSSYNEQFF.

The chain recombines TRBV9 with TRBJ2-7; the TRBD1 assignment by TCRdb is unverifiable without DNA. CDR3 length: 14 amino acids. Germline loops: CDR1 SGDLS, CDR2 YYNGEE. CDR3 sequence: CASSDQGQGYEQYF.

The chain is built from TRBV11-1 and TRBJ2-3; TCRdb's D call, TRBD1, is unchecked because there is no DNA. This CDR3 region has 15 residues. Germline V gene data show CDR1 as SGHAT and CDR2 as FQDESV (reference sequence). The CDR3 here is CASSPRRTSTDTQYF. Drawing the rest from reference TRBV11-1 and TRBJ2-3, the complete variable domain is EAEVAQSPRYKITEKSQAVAFWCDPISGHATLYWYRQILGQGPELLVQFQDESVVDDSQLPKDRFSAERLKGVDSTLKIQPAELGDSAMYLCASSPRRTSTDTQYFGPGTRLTVL.

V gene TRBV4-3 combines with J gene TRBJ2-3; checking the TCRdb D call of TRBD2 is not possible without DNA. The germline V gene encodes CDR1 LGHNA and CDR2 YSLEER. The CDR3 spans 14 residues. The CDR3 protein is CASSHRLAEDTQYF.

The CDR3 sequence is CASSQYYGNEQFF. The chain recombines TRBV3-1 with TRBJ2-1. Per the germline V gene, CDR1 is LGHDT and CDR2 is YNNKEL (reference sequence). CDR3 length: 13 amino acids.

The chain joins TRBV25-1 to TRBJ1-2; there is no DNA to check the TCRdb D call of TRBD1. This CDR3 spans 16 amino acids. Germline V gene lookup returns CDR1 MGHDK and CDR2 SYGVNS. The CDR3 is CASSEWDTGNNYGYTF.

The chain combines TRBV7-6 with TRBJ1-6; no DNA is available, so the TRBD1 call from TCRdb remains unchecked. This CDR3 spans 16 amino acids. The germline CDR1 and CDR2 sequences are SGHVS and FNYEAQ. The CDR3 reads CASSLAGGDYNSPLHF. Variable domain in full (rest from reference TRBV7-6 and TRBJ1-6): GAGVSQSPRYKVTKRGQDVALRCDPISGHVSLYWYRQALGQGPEFLTYFNYEAQQDKSGLPNDRFSAERPEGSISTLTIQRTEQRDSAMYRCASSLAGGDYNSPLHFGNGTRLTVT.

The V call is TRBV7-2, the J call TRBJ1-3. The CDR3 totals 15 residues. From germline, CDR1 is SGHTA and CDR2 FQGNSA. CDR3 loop: CASSLHILSGNTIYF.

The chain is built from TRBV9 and TRBJ2-1; no DNA is available, so the TRBD1 call from TCRdb remains unchecked. Looked up from germline, CDR1 is SGDLS and CDR2 is YYNGEE. The CDR3 has 14 residues. CDR3 protein: CASSDMDSLGEQFF.

The rearrangement links TRBV7-2 to TRBJ2-2. Germline V gene sequence: CDR1 SGHTA, CDR2 FQGNSA. The CDR3 is 13 amino acids. The CDR3 here is CASSLVVGGELFF.

J is TRBJ2-5 and V is TRBV5-1; TCRdb picks TRBD2, but there is no DNA to check that call. Germline V CDR1 and CDR2: SGHRS, YFSETQ. The CDR3 consists of 14 residues. This chain's CDR3 is CASSPMGGGETQYF.

V usage is TRBV5-1 and J usage is TRBJ1-3. Per the germline V gene, CDR1 is SGHRS and CDR2 is YFSETQ. CDR3 size: 15 residues. CDR3: CASSLGLSSGNTIYF.

This rearrangement joins TRBV7-9 to TRBJ2-7; the TRBD1 assignment by TCRdb is unverifiable without DNA. This CDR3 contains 15 residues. In germline, CDR1 is SEHNR, CDR2 FQNEAQ (reference sequence). The CDR3 sequence is CATWGAGDLSYEQYF. Using reference TRBV7-9 and TRBJ2-7 for the parts outside the CDR3, the full variable domain is DTGVSQNPRHKITKRGQNVTFRCDPISEHNRLYWYRQTLGQGPEFLTYFQNEAQLEKSRLLSDRFSAERPKGSFSTLEIQRTEQGDSAMYLCATWGAGDLSYEQYFGPGTRLTVT.

The genes are TRBV6-5 and TRBJ2-6; TCRdb indicates TRBD1, and absent DNA this call remains unverified. This CDR3 has 18 residues. Germline CDR1 MNHEY, CDR2 SVGAGI. The CDR3 region is CASSYGTGVGPGANVLTF.

This rearrangement joins TRBV11-1 to TRBJ2-1; no DNA is available, so the TRBD1 call from TCRdb remains unchecked. Looked up from germline, CDR1 is SGHAT and CDR2 is FQDESV (reference sequence). This CDR3 comprises 15 residues. The CDR3 spells CASIEDRGPSDEQFF.

The genes are TRBV7-2 and TRBJ2-7; no DNA is available, so the TRBD1 call from TCRdb remains unchecked. The CDR3 runs 14 residues. Germline lookup yields CDR1 SGHTA and CDR2 FQGNSA. Here the CDR3 reads CASSAPGRGYEQYF.

This chain joins TRBV7-2 and TRBJ2-3. CDR3 size: 11 residues. Germline CDR1 and CDR2: SGHTA and FQGNSA. The CDR3 loop is CASTNTDTQYF.

The V gene is TRBV19, the J gene TRBJ2-2; no DNA is available, so the TRBD1 call from TCRdb remains unchecked. CDR3 length: 15 amino acids. Germline V gives CDR1 LNHDA, CDR2 SQIVND (reference sequence). This CDR3 reads CASSIGQGSTGELFF.